This T cell receptor (beta chain) was found in a study of technical replicates of blood from a handful of donors. CDR3 length equals 16 residues. Per the germline V gene, CDR1 is SGHRS and CDR2 is YFSETQ. With V trimmed by 3 bases and J by 0 bases, 8 bases remained unmatched. The protocol was immunoSEQ multiplex PCR, while the TCRdb copy is restricted to in-frame clones and leaves out a portion. The sample contains around 83,000 clones, 90% to 95% of which appear only once. The specimen sequenced was T cells isolated from PBMCs. The receptor was isolated from a human donor in good health. J is TRBJ1-1 and V is TRBV5-1, with 7 positions matching TRBD1. The CDR3 sequence: CASSSGQTFMNTEAFF. The CDR3 DNA follows: TGCGCCAGCAGCTCGGGACAGACGTTTATGAACACTGAAGCTTTCTTT.